This is a list of T cell receptor beta chains from one sample in a study of human T cells and chemical hapten exposure. TCRdb re-called the RACE reads through MiXCR, storing one row per CDR3 protein. The sample lists approximately 80,000 distinct CDR3 sequences, around 10% occurring once. The specimen was whole blood, collected in connection with sensitization to the hapten diphenylcyclopropenone (DPC). These receptor sequences come from a woman in her forties or fifties with alopecia areata. Some clones in this sample may be carry-over from other donors' samples. Each CDR3 is given with its conserved first and last residue. Each record gives: V gene, clone size, D gene, CDR3 length, J gene, CDR3 protein, CDR3 DNA. D genes are given only for firm matches. The size of a clone is reported for some rows only, either as once, few or many, or as a class for expanded clones.

V: TRBV20-1
size: many
D: .
length: 12
J: TRBJ1-2
CDR3: CSAPGDNYGYTF
DNA: TGCAGTGCTCCGGGCGATAACTATGGCTACACCTTC

V: TRBV7-2
size: few
D: .
length: 14
J: TRBJ1-3
CDR3: CASSLTLSGNTIYF
DNA: TGTGCCAGCAGCTTGACGCTCTCTGGAAACACCATATATTTT

V: TRBV20-1
size: few
D: .
length: 15
J: TRBJ1-6
CDR3: CSARVGQAPYSPLHF
DNA: TGCAGTGCTAGAGTTGGTCAGGCACCCTATTCACCCCTCCACTTT

V: TRBV7-3
size: few
D: .
length: 16
J: TRBJ2-3
CDR3: CASSLTSAASTDTQYF
DNA: TGTGCCAGCAGCTTAACGTCAGCGGCTAGCACAGATACGCAGTATTTT

V: TRBV7-9
size: many
D: TRBD1
length: 15
J: TRBJ1-1
CDR3: CASSRQGQANTEAFF
DNA: TGTGCCAGCAGCAGACAAGGACAGGCGAACACTGAAGCTTTCTTT

V: TRBV30
size: few
D: .
length: 14
J: TRBJ1-6
CDR3: CAWSRAGVNSPLHF
DNA: TGTGCCTGGAGTAGGGCTGGAGTGAATTCACCCCTCCACTTT

V: TRBV5-1
size: .
D: TRBD1
length: 18
J: TRBJ2-3
CDR3: CASRPGTGVPLSYDTQYF
DNA: TGCGCCAGCCGCCCCGGGACAGGGGTCCCACTTTCCTACGATACGCAGTATTTT

V: TRBV20-1
size: many
D: TRBD2
length: 15
J: TRBJ2-4
CDR3: CSAPSLAGSKNIQYF
DNA: TGCAGTGCTCCCAGCCTAGCGGGGTCCAAAAACATTCAGTACTTC

V: TRBV28
size: few
D: .
length: 16
J: TRBJ2-4
CDR3: CASSASEGAGVNIQYF
DNA: TGTGCCAGCAGTGCCTCAGAGGGCGCGGGTGTAAACATTCAGTACTTC

V: TRBV7-3
size: few
D: .
length: 15
J: TRBJ1-6
CDR3: CASSLTAGGNSPLHF
DNA: TGTGCCAGCAGCTTAACCGCGGGGGGTAATTCACCCCTCCACTTT

V: TRBV28
size: many
D: .
length: 16
J: TRBJ1-5
CDR3: CASSLSTEGSNQPQHF
DNA: TGTGCCAGCAGTTTGTCCACGGAGGGGAGCAATCAGCCCCAGCATTTT

V: TRBV7-2
size: .
D: .
length: 11
J: TRBJ2-1
CDR3: CASSLGGEQFF
DNA: TGTGCCAGCAGCTTAGGAGGTGAGCAGTTCTTC